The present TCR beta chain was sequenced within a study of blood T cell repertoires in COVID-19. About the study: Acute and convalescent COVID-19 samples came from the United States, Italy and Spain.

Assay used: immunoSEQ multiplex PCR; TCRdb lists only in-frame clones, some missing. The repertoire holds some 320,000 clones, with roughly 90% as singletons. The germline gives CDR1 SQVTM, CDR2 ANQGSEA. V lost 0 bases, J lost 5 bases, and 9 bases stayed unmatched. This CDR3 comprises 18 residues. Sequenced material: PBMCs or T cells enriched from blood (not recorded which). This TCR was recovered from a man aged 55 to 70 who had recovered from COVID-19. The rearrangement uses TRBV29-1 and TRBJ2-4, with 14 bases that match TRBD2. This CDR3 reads CSVEDRRTSGRSENIQYF. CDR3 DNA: TGCAGCGTTGAAGATCGTAGGACTAGCGGGAGGAGCGAAAACATTCAGTACTTC.